One sample yielded the 22 T cell receptor beta chains listed below, sequenced in a study of breast tumors, draining lymph nodes, adjacent tissues. TCRdb used MiXCR to reprocess the multiplex PCR reads, holding one entry per CDR3 protein. The sample has approximately 13,000 distinct CDR3 sequences; around 57% are singletons. Material: tumor-adjacent breast tissue. The receptors derive from a female donor with breast cancer. Some clones in this sample may be carry-over from other donors' samples.

This clonotype is medium-sized. The DNA for the CDR3 is TGTGCCATCAAGGGTAGCGCGGACACCGGGGAGCTGTTTTTT. It yields the protein CAIKGSADTGELFF. The rearrangement uses TRBV10-3 and TRBJ2-2, with D perhaps matching TRBD2 (5 bases). This CDR3 is built from 14 residues. Trimming took 7 bases from V and 3 from J, leaving 12 bases between them. Germline V gene sequence: CDR1 ENHRY, CDR2 SYGVKD.

This clonotype was seen only a few times. The chain is built from TRBV24-1 and TRBJ1-6; possible D gene TRBD1, 6 bases. V lost 7 bases and J lost 3, with 12 bases in between. This CDR3 comprises 15 residues. CDR1 and CDR2 (germline): KGHDR, SFDVKD. The CDR3 coding sequence is TGTGCCACCAGACCCCGGGACATCTATAATTCACCCCTCCACTTT. Protein product: CATRPRDIYNSPLHF.

This clonotype is labeled as medium-sized. The rearrangement uses TRBV7-2 and TRBJ1-5; D is uncertain. V was pared by 4 bases and J by 1 base, with 11 bases between. Germline V gene data show CDR1 as SGHTA and CDR2 as FQGNSA. The CDR3 contains 15 residues. The CDR3 region has the DNA TGTGCCAGCAGCTCCGTCACGGGGAGCAATCAGCCCCAGCATTTT. Translation gives CASSSVTGSNQPQHF.

Turning to this clonotype: The junction differs from germline at one of its ends, possibly a read error. The J gene is TRBJ2-1, the V gene TRBV5-5; D is unresolved. The V gene's germline CDR1 is SGHKS and CDR2 YYEKEE (reference sequence). This CDR3 has 15 amino acids. CDR3 coding DNA: TGTGCCAGCAGCTTGGGAGACACCTCCTACGATGAGCAGTTCTTC. Translated: CASSLGDTSYDEQFF. The full variable domain, its missing parts supplied by reference TRBV5-5 and TRBJ2-1, is DAGVTQSPTHLIKTRGQQVTLRCSPISGHKSVSWYQQVLGQGPQFIFQYYEKEERGRGNFPDRFSARQFPNYSSELNVNALLLGDSALYLCASSLGDTSYDEQFFGPGTRLTVL.

This clonotype is deemed medium-sized. V gene TRBV14 combines with J gene TRBJ2-7, with 10 bases fitting TRBD2. V dropped 3 bases and J dropped 0; count of bases not matched to a gene: 8. The germline V gene has CDR1 SGHDN and CDR2 FVKESK. The CDR3 length is 17 residues. The CDR3 DNA follows: TGTGCCAGCAGCCATCTAGCGGGAGTGGGAGGCTCCTACGAGCAGTACTTC. Its translation: CASSHLAGVGGSYEQYF.

This clonotype came up many times. This chain joins TRBV5-8 and TRBJ1-2; D unclear. Germline V gene sequence: CDR1 SGHTS, CDR2 YDEGEE. The CDR3 spans 13 residues. Trimming took 4 bases from V and 3 from J, leaving 10 bases between them. This chain's CDR3 is CASSRDIDYGYTF. The CDR3 DNA reads as TGTGCCAGCAGCAGAGATATCGACTATGGCTACACCTTC.

The rearrangement uses TRBV29-1 and TRBJ2-1; tentative D call: TRBD2 (5 bases). Trimming shortened V by 4 bases and J by 5 bases, and 9 bases separated the two germline ends. CDR3 size: 12 residues. Germline CDR1 is SQVTM and CDR2 is ANQGSEA. The CDR3 is CSVVWRDNEQFF. Written as DNA, the CDR3 is TGCAGCGTTGTCTGGCGGGACAATGAGCAGTTCTTC.

This chain links TRBV20-1 with TRBJ2-3; 10 bases match TRBD1. Germline loops: CDR1 DFQATT, CDR2 SNEGSKA (reference sequence). The CDR3 consists of 14 residues. CDR3 DNA sequence: TGCAGCCGACTCGACAGGGGGCGTCCAGATACGCAGTATTTT. This gives the protein CSRLDRGRPDTQYF.

This clonotype showed up just a few times. The rearrangement joins TRBV29-1 to TRBJ2-7; maybe TRBD2 (5 bases). The V end lost 7 bases, the J end lost 10 bases, and 17 bases lay between the germline ends. Germline CDR1 is SQVTM and CDR2 is ANQGSEA. The CDR3 consists of 11 residues. CDR3 nucleotide sequence: TGCAGCGCCCAAATACAGAGGGAACAGTACTTC. This encodes CSAQIQREQYF.

The chain employs TRBV11-2 and TRBJ1-2; D is ambiguous. Germline lookup yields CDR1 SGHAT and CDR2 FQNNGV. The V and J ends lost 3 bases and 8 bases respectively, with 16 bases between them. This CDR3 is 14 amino acids long. The CDR3 DNA follows: TGTGCCAGCAGCTTGGACGGCTATAAGCTAGGCTACACCTTC. Protein: CASSLDGYKLGYTF.

This clonotype has a single count. A read error may produce the germline difference seen at one junction end. The V call is TRBV30, the J call TRBJ2-1; D possibly corresponds to TRBD2 (6 bases). The CDR3 is made up of 13 amino acids. Germline V lookup: CDR1 GTSNPN, CDR2 SVGIG (reference sequence). CDR3 in amino acids: CAWSLPAGLSIVF. The CDR3 region has the DNA TGTGCCTGGAGCTTACCCGCGGGACTTAGCATTGTGTTT. Full variable domain (outside the CDR3, taken from reference TRBV30 and TRBJ2-1): SQTIHQWPATLVQPVGSPLSLECTVEGTSNPNLYWYRQAAGRGLQLLFYSVGIGQISSEVPQNLSASRPQDRQFILSSKKLLLSDSGFYLCAWSLPAGLSIVFGPGTRLTVL.

This clonotype has a count of ten or more. This chain links TRBV18 with TRBJ2-3; D perhaps matches TRBD2 (6 bases). The CDR3 is made up of 14 amino acids. Germline V gene sequence: CDR1 KGHSH, CDR2 LQKENI. Trimming took 6 bases from V and 5 from J, leaving 15 bases between them. The CDR3 DNA reads TGTGCCAGCTCCACGGCGGGGATTCGAGATACGCAGTATTTT. Amino acids: CASSTAGIRDTQYF.

This clonotype has more than one count but fewer than ten. The rearrangement links TRBV20-1 to TRBJ1-3; D ambiguous. Germline loops: CDR1 DFQATT, CDR2 SNEGSKA (reference sequence). The CDR3 loop spans 11 amino acids. V lost 1 base and J lost 8, with 6 bases in between. CDR3: CSARAQYTIYF. The CDR3 DNA reads as TGCAGTGCTAGAGCCCAGTACACCATATATTTT.

The rearrangement uses TRBV19 and TRBJ2-2; 7 nucleotides line up with TRBD1. V lost 6 bases, J lost 3 bases, and 13 bases stayed unmatched. CDR3 length: 17 residues. Germline V gene data show CDR1 as LNHDA and CDR2 as SQIVND (reference sequence). CDR3 loop: CASRGQALPSDTGELFF. CDR3 coding DNA: TGTGCCAGTAGAGGACAGGCCTTACCCTCGGACACCGGGGAGCTGTTTTTT.

In its sample, this clonotype is medium-sized (0.01 to 0.1%). The CDR3 DNA reads TGTGCCAGCCTCGACGGGGGGGCAGGAAATTCACCCCTCCACTTT. This gives the protein CASLDGGAGNSPLHF. The chain has TRBV7-2 and TRBJ1-6; perhaps TRBD1 as D (6 bases). The ends were cut back, 8 bases at V and 7 bases at J, with 18 bases in the middle. The CDR3 is 15 residues long. The germline CDR1 and CDR2 sequences are SGHTA and FQGNSA.

The chain uses TRBV20-1 and TRBJ2-3; TRBD2 aligns across 11 bases. This CDR3 has 14 amino acids. The germline gives CDR1 DFQATT, CDR2 SNEGSKA (reference sequence). V trimming: 5 bases; J trimming: 0 bases; junction bases outside the gene matches: 1. The CDR3 here is CSAWTSGSTDTQYF. Written as DNA, the CDR3 is TGCAGTGCTTGGACTAGCGGGAGCACAGATACGCAGTATTTT.

The chain uses TRBV20-1 and TRBJ2-7; D is undetermined. From germline, CDR1 is DFQATT and CDR2 SNEGSKA (reference sequence). The CDR3 extends over 11 amino acids. Trimming took 0 bases from V and 3 from J, leaving 3 bases between them. The CDR3 here is CSARDHYEQYF. The CDR3 nucleotides read TGCAGTGCTAGAGATCACTACGAGCAGTACTTC.

By frequency in the sample, this clonotype is medium-sized. The CDR3 nucleotides are TGTGCCAGCAGCTTAGCTGGGTTCTACGAGCAGTACTTC. Translation gives CASSLAGFYEQYF. The chain links TRBV7-2 to TRBJ2-7, with unresolved D. CDR3 length: 13 amino acids. Trimming removed 0 bases from V and 3 bases from J, with 6 bases in between. Germline lookup yields CDR1 SGHTA and CDR2 FQGNSA.

With respect to this clonotype: The CDR3 does not close with the conserved phenylalanine or tryptophan, likely indicating a read error. The DNA is omitted, as the CDR3 cannot be located on it reliably, and the CDR3 follows TCRdb's listing. CDR3 region: CATSSPGQGVPTSQYS. The V call is TRBV24-1, the J call TRBJ2-7; the table's D call of TRBD1 was not tested on the DNA. Germline CDR1 and CDR2: KGHDR and SFDVKD. The CDR3 totals 16 residues, both ends included.

The rearrangement uses TRBV19 and TRBJ2-1; unclear D gene. Per the germline V gene, CDR1 is LNHDA and CDR2 is SQIVND (reference sequence). V gave up 10 bases and J gave up 0 bases, with 16 bases separating them. The CDR3 length is 15 residues. The CDR3 nucleotides read TGTGCCATCTCGAGGACGGTAAGCTCCTACAATGAGCAGTTCTTC. Residues: CAISRTVSSYNEQFF.

This clonotype is medium-sized (0.01 to 0.1%) by share. This sequence joins TRBV6-1 and TRBJ2-5; TRBD2 matches 7 bases. The ends lost 6 bases at V and 2 bases at J; junction bases unmatched: 6. The CDR3 is 14 amino acids. The germline gives CDR1 MNHNS, CDR2 SASEGT. Here the CDR3 DNA reads TGTGCCAGCAGCGGAGGACTAGGTCAAGAGACCCAGTACTTC. It yields the protein CASSGGLGQETQYF.

This clonotype has only one observation. The V call is TRBV25-1, the J call TRBJ2-1; D unclear. V lost 1 base and J 14 bases, leaving 12 bases between the germline ends. The CDR3 runs to 12 residues. CDR1 and CDR2 (germline): MGHDK, SYGVNS. The CDR3 here is CASSESTVLEFF. The CDR3 DNA reads TGTGCCAGCAGTGAATCCACGGTTCTAGAGTTCTTC.